The 12 T cell receptor beta chains reported below all come from one sample, sequenced in a study of blood T cell repertoires in COVID-19. Only in-frame clones appear in the TCRdb table, and some are missing; sequencing was by immunoSEQ multiplex PCR. The sample consists of approximately 480,000 clones, 89% of them appearing once. Sequencing was performed on peripheral blood. The source of these receptors is a man between 18 and 35 years old with COVID-19, enrolled during active disease.

CDR3 sequence (DNA): TGTGCCAGCAGTTCCGAGGGGACAGCGATCTATGGCTACACCTTC. This gives the protein CASSSEGTAIYGYTF. The V gene is TRBV2, the J gene TRBJ1-2, with 7 bases matching TRBD1. V lost 5 bases and J lost 4; bases outside the gene matches: 10. Germline lookup yields CDR1 SNHLY and CDR2 FYNNEI. CDR3 size: 15 residues.

This rearrangement joins TRBV14 to TRBJ2-7; D not resolved. The CDR3 loop spans 13 amino acids. The germline V and J ends were trimmed by 4 bases and 1 base, with 8 bases remaining between them. The germline V gene has CDR1 SGHDN and CDR2 FVKESK. CDR3 sequence (DNA): TGTGCCAGCAGCCTTTACATTTCCTACGAGCAGTACTTC. This gives the protein CASSLYISYEQYF.

This chain joins TRBV30 and TRBJ2-3; 7 nucleotides agree with TRBD2. Per the germline V gene, CDR1 is GTSNPN and CDR2 is SVGIG (reference sequence). The V gene end was trimmed by 1 base and the J gene end by 0 bases; junction bases not matched to a gene: 4. The CDR3 loop spans 15 amino acids. This CDR3 is CAWSGGGSSTDTQYF. The CDR3 DNA reads TGTGCCTGGAGTGGGGGGGGTTCTAGCACAGATACGCAGTATTTT.

The CDR3 spells CASTNTGPPGELFF. DNA for the CDR3: TGTGCCAGTACGAATACAGGGCCGCCCGGGGAGCTGTTTTTT. The chain recombines TRBV19 with TRBJ2-2; D may be TRBD1 (6 bases). This CDR3 spans 14 amino acids. V was trimmed by 7 bases and J by 6 bases, leaving 15 bases between them. Germline loops: CDR1 LNHDA, CDR2 SQIVND (reference sequence).

The rearrangement joins TRBV13 to TRBJ2-7; TRBD2 aligns across 9 bases. Germline CDR1 reads PRHDT; CDR2 reads FYEKMQ (reference sequence). The J segment lost 4 bases and the V segment lost 7 bases, leaving 11 bases of the junction unmatched. CDR3 length: 15 residues. CDR3 amino acids: CASTSAGGRGYEQYF. DNA of the CDR3: TGTGCCAGCACCTCCGCGGGGGGGCGAGGGTACGAGCAGTACTTC.

The J gene is TRBJ2-3, the V gene TRBV7-2; the match to TRBD2 covers 7 bases. The germline gives CDR1 SGHTA, CDR2 FQGNSA. The CDR3 runs 15 residues. Germline trimming cut 4 bases from V and 2 bases from J; bases unmatched to any gene: 6. In DNA, the CDR3 is TGTGCCAGCAGCTCGGGGGACTACTCCACAGATACGCAGTATTTT. Translating it yields CASSSGDYSTDTQYF. The complete variable domain, with remaining parts taken from reference TRBV7-2 and TRBJ2-3, reads GAGVSQSPSNKVTEKGKDVELRCDPISGHTALYWYRQSLGQGLEFLIYFQGNSAPDKSGLPSDRFSAERTGGSVSTLTIQRTQQEDSAVYLCASSSGDYSTDTQYFGPGTRLTVL.

V gene TRBV5-4 combines with J gene TRBJ1-1; D may be TRBD1 (5 bases). The V gene's germline CDR1 is SGHNT and CDR2 YYREEE (reference sequence). This CDR3 contains 15 residues. With 4 bases removed from V and 5 bases from J, the gap between germline ends came to 18 bases. DNA for the CDR3: TGTGCCAGCAGCCTGGATTACGGGGGTGATACTGAAGCTTTCTTT. This translates into CASSLDYGGDTEAFF. Together with reference TRBV5-4 and TRBJ1-1, the CDR3 gives the full variable domain: ETGVTQSPTHLIKTRGQQVTLRCSSQSGHNTVSWYQQALGQGPQFIFQYYREEENGRGNFPPRFSGLQFPNYSSELNVNALELDDSALYLCASSLDYGGDTEAFFGQGTRLTVV.

Here the CDR3 DNA reads TGTGCCAGCAGCATACAGCCCCACGGGGAGCTGTTTTTT. Its protein product is CASSIQPHGELFF. V and J are TRBV11-1 and TRBJ2-2, with D unresolved. CDR3 length equals 13 residues. CDR1 is SGHAT and CDR2 is FQDESV in the germline V gene (reference sequence). V gave up 5 bases and J gave up 7 bases, with 11 bases separating them.

The chain links TRBV2 to TRBJ2-5, with D tentatively TRBD2 (7 bases). Trimming removed 7 bases at V and 5 bases at J, with 20 bases between. Germline V gene sequence: CDR1 SNHLY, CDR2 FYNNEI. The CDR3 is 15 amino acids. CDR3 protein: CASTRKGGERETQYF. The CDR3, as DNA: TGTGCCAGCACCCGAAAAGGGGGGGAGAGGGAGACCCAGTACTTC.

This clone was found a few times. The chain links TRBV7-8 to TRBJ2-2, with 13 positions matching TRBD2. V lost 4 bases, J lost 6 bases, and 5 bases stayed unmatched. Germline CDR1 is SGHVS and CDR2 is FQNEAQ. CDR3 length: 16 amino acids. The CDR3 nucleotides read TGTGCCAGCAGCTCATCGGGACTAGCGGGACCCGGGGAGCTGTTTTTT. The encoded protein is CASSSSGLAGPGELFF. Supplemented by reference TRBV7-8 and TRBJ2-2, the full variable domain reads GAGVSQSPRYKVAKRGQDVALRCDPISGHVSLFWYQQALGQGPEFLTYFQNEAQLDKSGLPSDRFFAERPEGSVSTLKIQRTQQEDSAVYLCASSSSGLAGPGELFFGEGSRLTVL.

The table lists this clone with a few counts. CDR3 region: CASSPGTSGRKWTGELFF. For the CDR3, the DNA is TGCGCCAGCAGTCCCGGGACTAGCGGGAGAAAATGGACCGGGGAGCTGTTTTTT. The V and J genes are TRBV10-1 and TRBJ2-2, with 14 positions matching TRBD2. The CDR3 runs 18 residues. V was pared by 5 bases and J by 5 bases, with 10 bases of the junction left unmatched. The germline V gene encodes CDR1 WNHNN and CDR2 SYGVQD (reference sequence).

This chain uses TRBV30 with TRBJ2-7; D not certain. The CDR3 loop spans 12 amino acids. V lost 6 bases and J 4 bases, leaving 13 bases between the germline ends. Germline V lookup: CDR1 GTSNPN, CDR2 SVGIG (reference sequence). The CDR3 reads CACKTHPYEQYF. For the CDR3, the DNA is TGTGCCTGTAAGACACACCCTTACGAGCAGTACTTC.